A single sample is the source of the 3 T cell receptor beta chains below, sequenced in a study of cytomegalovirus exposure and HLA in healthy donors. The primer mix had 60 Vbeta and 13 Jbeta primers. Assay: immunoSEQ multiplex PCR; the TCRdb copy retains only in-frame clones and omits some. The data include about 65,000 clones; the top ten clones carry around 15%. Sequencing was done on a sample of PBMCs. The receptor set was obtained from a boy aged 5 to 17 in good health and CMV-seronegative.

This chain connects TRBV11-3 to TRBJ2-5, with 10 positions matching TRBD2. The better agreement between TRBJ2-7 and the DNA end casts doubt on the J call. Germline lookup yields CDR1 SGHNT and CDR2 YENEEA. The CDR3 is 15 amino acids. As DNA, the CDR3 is TGTGCCAGCAGCTTAAAAGGACTAGCGGACTACGAGCAGTACTTC. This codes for CASSLKGLADYEQYF.

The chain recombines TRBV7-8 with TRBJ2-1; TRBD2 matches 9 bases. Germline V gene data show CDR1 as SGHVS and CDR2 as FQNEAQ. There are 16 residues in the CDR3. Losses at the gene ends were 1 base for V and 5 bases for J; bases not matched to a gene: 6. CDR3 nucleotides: TGTGCCAGCAGCTTAGTAGCGGGAGTGTCCGACAATGAGCAGTTCTTC. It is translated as CASSLVAGVSDNEQFF.

The CDR3: CASSDRGLYEQYF. The CDR3 nucleotides are TGTGCCAGCAGTGACCGGGGTCTCTACGAGCAGTACTTC. The rearrangement joins TRBV6-1 to TRBJ2-7; a possible D gene is TRBD2 (5 bases). V lost 3 bases and J 3 bases, leaving 9 bases between the germline ends. CDR1 is MNHNS, CDR2 SASEGT, per germline. This CDR3 is 13 amino acids long.